This TCR beta chain was identified during a study of blood T cell repertoires in COVID-19. Libraries were prepared by immunoSEQ multiplex PCR; TCRdb keeps only in-frame clonotypes and omits some of them. The sample contains 200,000 to 300,000 clones, 86% of which appear only once. V was clipped by 6 bases and J by 1 base, with 10 bases between them. The germline CDR1 and CDR2 sequences are SQVTM and ANQGSEA. The CDR3 covers 13 residues. This chain links TRBV29-1 with TRBJ1-5, with D maybe TRBD1 (6 bases). This clonotype was obtained from a man in his forties who had recovered from COVID-19. The sequencing input was peripheral blood. The CDR3 DNA reads as TGCAGCGTAGACACAGGGAGCAATCAGCCCCAGCATTTT. Its protein product is CSVDTGSNQPQHF.